This TCR beta chain was documented in a study of human T cells and chemical hapten exposure. Study results and caveats: Patch test score tracked positively with PT1 expanded TCR counts. Significantly greater numbers of large CDR3 similarity clusters came from expanded TCRs than from controls. TCRs above 1 in 1000 frequency stayed constant with DPC sensitization.

Stated time point: patch test 2, 6 weeks after DPC sensitization. Stated treatment: therapeutic diphenylcyclopropenone sensitization with weekly scalp DPC. Unique molecular identifiers were linked by the library to individual cDNA molecules. From the RACE reads, TCRdb called clonotypes with MiXCR, one entry per CDR3 protein. The data show about 140,000 distinct CDR3 sequences, with 12% seen just once and 1.3% to 1.5% held by the top ten. Germline V gives CDR1 SGHTA, CDR2 FQGTGA. The CDR3 length is 14 residues. V was shortened by 7 bases and J by 3 bases, with 16 bases between the two germline ends. There are a few counts of this clonotype. Its antigen is undetermined.

This chain links TRBV7-3 with TRBJ2-7; possible D gene TRBD1, 6 bases. This receptor was taken from a woman aged 45-60 years with alopecia areata. Some clones in this sample may be carry-over from other donors' samples. Source: whole blood, taken in connection with sensitization to the hapten diphenylcyclopropenone (DPC). CDR3 DNA: TGTGCCAGCACTCCAGAGGGACACTACTACGAGCAGTACTTC. Residues: CASTPEGHYYEQYF.